This TCR beta chain stems from a study of T cells after somatic rescue of genetic block. Unmatched junction bases numbered 15, after V lost 6 bases and J lost 12 bases. Germline V lookup: CDR1 MDHEN, CDR2 SYDVKM. The length of the CDR3 is 15 residues. TCRdb keeps only in-frame clones here, not all; method: immunoSEQ multiplex PCR. The sample holds 80,000 to 100,000 clones, 75% to 90% seen once. The clonotype originates from a woman aged 18-29 years. V and J are TRBV28 and TRBJ2-1; 9 bases are a match to TRBD1. Sequencing used peripheral blood mononuclear cells (PBMCs). This CDR3 is CASSPGTGYSLGQFF. CDR3 in DNA: TGTGCCAGCAGCCCAGGGACAGGGTATTCGTTGGGGCAGTTCTTC. The variable domain in full, completed from reference TRBV28 and TRBJ2-1, reads DVKVTQSSRYLVKRTGEKVFLECVQDMDHENMFWYRQDPGLGLRLIYFSYDVKMKEKGDIPEGYSVSREKKERFSLILESASTNQTSMYLCASSPGTGYSLGQFFGPGTRLTVL.